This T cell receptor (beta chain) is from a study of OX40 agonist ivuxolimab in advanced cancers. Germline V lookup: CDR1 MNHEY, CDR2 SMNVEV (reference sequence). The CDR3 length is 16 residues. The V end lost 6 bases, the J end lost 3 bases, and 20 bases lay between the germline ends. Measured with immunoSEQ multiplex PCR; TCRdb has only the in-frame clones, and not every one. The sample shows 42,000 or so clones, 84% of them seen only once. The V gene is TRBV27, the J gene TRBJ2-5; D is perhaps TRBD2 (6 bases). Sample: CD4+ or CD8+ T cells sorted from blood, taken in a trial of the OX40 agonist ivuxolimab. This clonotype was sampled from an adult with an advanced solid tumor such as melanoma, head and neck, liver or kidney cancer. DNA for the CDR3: TGTGCCAGCAGATCCTTGGGGGGAAGAGTTAAAGAGACCCAGTACTTC. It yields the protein CASRSLGGRVKETQYF.